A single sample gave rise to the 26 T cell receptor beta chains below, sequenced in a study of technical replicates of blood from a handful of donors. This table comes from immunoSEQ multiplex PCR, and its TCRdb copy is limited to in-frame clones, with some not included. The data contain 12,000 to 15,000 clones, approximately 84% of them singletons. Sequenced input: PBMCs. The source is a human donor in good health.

Here the CDR3 reads CASRDQRGLGETQYF. DNA for the CDR3: TGTGCCAGCAGGGATCAGAGGGGGCTGGGGGAGACCCAGTACTTC. V gene TRBV7-2 combines with J gene TRBJ2-5, with 7 bases fitting TRBD1. Trimming removed 6 bases from V and 5 bases from J; junction bases left unmatched: 12. The CDR3 consists of 15 residues. Germline-derived CDR1 and CDR2 are SGHTA and FQGNSA.

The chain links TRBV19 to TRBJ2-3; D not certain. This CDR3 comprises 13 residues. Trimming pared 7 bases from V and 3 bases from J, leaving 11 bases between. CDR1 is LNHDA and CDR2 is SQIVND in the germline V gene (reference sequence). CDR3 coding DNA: TGTGCCAGTAATCAACAGATAACAGATACGCAGTATTTT. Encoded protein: CASNQQITDTQYF.

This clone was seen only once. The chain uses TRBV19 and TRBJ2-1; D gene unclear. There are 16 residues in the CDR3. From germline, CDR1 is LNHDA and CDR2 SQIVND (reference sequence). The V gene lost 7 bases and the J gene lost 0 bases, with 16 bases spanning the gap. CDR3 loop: CASTPDISFSYNEQFF. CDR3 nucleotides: TGTGCCAGTACCCCCGACATTTCCTTCTCCTACAATGAGCAGTTCTTC.

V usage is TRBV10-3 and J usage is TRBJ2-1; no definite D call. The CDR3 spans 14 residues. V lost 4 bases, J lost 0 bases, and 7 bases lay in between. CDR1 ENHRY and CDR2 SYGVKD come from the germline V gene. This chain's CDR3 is CAISVYGSYNEQFF. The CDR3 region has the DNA TGTGCCATCAGTGTATACGGCTCCTACAATGAGCAGTTCTTC.

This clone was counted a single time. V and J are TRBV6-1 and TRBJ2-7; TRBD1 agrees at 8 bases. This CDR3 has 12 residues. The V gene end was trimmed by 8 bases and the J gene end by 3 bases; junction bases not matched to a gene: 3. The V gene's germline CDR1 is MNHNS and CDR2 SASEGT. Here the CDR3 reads CASYGQGYEQYF. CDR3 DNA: TGTGCCAGCTACGGACAGGGCTACGAGCAGTACTTC.

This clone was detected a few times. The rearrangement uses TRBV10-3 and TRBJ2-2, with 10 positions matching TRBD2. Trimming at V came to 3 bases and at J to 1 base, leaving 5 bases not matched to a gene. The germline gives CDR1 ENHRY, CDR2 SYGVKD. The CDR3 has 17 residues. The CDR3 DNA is TGTGCCATCAGTGATTCGGGACTAGCGATGAACACCGGGGAGCTGTTTTTT. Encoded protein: CAISDSGLAMNTGELFF.

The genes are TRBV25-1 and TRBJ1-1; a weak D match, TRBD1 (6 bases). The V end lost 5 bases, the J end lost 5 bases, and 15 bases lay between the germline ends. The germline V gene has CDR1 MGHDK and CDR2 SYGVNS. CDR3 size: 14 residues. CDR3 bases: TGTGCCAGCAGTCCCGGGGGGGCGAGGACTGAAGCTTTCTTT. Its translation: CASSPGGARTEAFF.

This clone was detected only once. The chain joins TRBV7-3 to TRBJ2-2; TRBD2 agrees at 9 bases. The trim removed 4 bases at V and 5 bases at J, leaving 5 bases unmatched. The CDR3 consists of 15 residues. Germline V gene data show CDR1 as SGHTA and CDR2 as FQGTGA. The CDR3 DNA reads TGTGCCAGCAGCTCAAGCGCGGGGGGGACCGGGGAGCTGTTTTTT. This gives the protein CASSSSAGGTGELFF.

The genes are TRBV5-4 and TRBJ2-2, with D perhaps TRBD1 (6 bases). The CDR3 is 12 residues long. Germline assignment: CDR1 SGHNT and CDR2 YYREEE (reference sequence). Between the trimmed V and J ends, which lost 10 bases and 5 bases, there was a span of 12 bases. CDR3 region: CAWTAGTGELFF. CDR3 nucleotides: TGTGCCTGGACAGCAGGGACCGGGGAGCTGTTTTTT.

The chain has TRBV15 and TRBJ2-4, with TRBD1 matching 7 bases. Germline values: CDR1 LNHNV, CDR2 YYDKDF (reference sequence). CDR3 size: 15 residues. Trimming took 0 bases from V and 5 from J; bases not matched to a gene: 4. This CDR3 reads CATSRDRGPQNIQYF. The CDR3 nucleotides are TGTGCCACCAGCAGAGATAGGGGGCCCCAAAACATTCAGTACTTC. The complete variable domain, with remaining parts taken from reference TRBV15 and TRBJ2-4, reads DAMVIQNPRYQVTQFGKPVTLSCSQTLNHNVMYWYQQKSSQAPKLLFHYYDKDFNNEADTPDNFQSRRPNTSFCFLDIRSPGLGDTAMYLCATSRDRGPQNIQYFGAGTRLSVL.

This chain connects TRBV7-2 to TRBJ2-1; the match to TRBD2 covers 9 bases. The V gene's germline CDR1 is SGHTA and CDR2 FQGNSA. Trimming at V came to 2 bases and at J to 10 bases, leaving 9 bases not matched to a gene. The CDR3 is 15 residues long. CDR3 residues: CASSLQAGGSVEQFF. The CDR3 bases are TGTGCCAGCAGCTTACAAGCGGGAGGATCGGTAGAGCAGTTCTTC.

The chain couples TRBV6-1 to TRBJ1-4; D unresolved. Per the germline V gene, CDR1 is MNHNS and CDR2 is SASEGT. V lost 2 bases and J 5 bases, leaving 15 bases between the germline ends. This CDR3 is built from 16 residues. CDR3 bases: TGTGCCAGCAGTGAAATGAGCGGATCCGAGAATGAAAAACTGTTTTTT. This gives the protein CASSEMSGSENEKLFF.

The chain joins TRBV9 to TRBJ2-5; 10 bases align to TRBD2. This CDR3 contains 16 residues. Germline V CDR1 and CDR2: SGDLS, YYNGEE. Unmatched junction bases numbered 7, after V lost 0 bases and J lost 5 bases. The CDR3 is CASSVGIAGGRETQYF. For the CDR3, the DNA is TGTGCCAGCAGCGTAGGGATAGCGGGAGGCCGGGAGACCCAGTACTTC.

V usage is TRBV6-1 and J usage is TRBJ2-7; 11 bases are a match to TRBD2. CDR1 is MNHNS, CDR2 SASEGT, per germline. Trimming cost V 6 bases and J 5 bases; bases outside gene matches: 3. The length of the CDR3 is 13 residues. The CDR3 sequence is CASRTSGTHEQYF. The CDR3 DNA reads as TGTGCCAGCAGGACTAGCGGGACGCACGAGCAGTACTTC.

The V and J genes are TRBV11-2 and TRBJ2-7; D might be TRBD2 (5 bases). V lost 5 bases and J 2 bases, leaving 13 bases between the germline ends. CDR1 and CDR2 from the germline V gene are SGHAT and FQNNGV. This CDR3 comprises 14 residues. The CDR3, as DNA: TGTGCCAGCAGCCTCTATGAGGGCCCCTACGAGCAGTACTTC. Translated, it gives CASSLYEGPYEQYF.

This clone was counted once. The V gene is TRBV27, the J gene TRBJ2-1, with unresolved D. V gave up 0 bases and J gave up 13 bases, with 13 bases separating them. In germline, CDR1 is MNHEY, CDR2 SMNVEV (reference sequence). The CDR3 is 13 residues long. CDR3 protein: CASSLSSGSEQFF. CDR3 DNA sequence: TGTGCCAGCAGTTTATCTTCCGGCAGCGAACAGTTCTTC.

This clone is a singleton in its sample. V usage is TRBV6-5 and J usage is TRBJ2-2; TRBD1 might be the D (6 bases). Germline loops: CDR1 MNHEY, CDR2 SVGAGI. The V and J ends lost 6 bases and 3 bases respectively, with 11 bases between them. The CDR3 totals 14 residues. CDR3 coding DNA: TGTGCCAGCAGCCAACAGGGCCACACCGGGGAGCTGTTTTTT. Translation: CASSQQGHTGELFF.

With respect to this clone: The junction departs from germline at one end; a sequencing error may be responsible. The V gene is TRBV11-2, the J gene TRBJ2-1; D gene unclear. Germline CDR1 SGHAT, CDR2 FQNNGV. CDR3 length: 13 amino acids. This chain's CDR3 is CASSLDLTTFRIF. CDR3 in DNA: TGTGCCAGCAGCTTAGATCTGACAACCTTCAGGATCTTC.

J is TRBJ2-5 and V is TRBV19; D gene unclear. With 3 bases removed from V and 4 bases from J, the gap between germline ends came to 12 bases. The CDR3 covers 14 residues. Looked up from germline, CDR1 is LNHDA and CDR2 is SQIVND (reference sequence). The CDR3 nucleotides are TGTGCCAGTAGTATCCCAGGTCTGGGAGAGACCCAGTACTTC. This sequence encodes CASSIPGLGETQYF.

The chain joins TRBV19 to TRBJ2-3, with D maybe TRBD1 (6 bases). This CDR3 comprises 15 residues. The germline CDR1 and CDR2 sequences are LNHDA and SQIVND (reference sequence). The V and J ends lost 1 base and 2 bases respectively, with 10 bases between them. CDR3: CASSIAGHLTDTQYF. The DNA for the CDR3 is TGTGCCAGTAGTATAGCGGGACACCTCACAGATACGCAGTATTTT.

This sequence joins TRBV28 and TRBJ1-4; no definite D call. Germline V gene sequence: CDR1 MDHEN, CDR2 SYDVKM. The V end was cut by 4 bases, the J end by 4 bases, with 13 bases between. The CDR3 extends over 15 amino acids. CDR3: CASSSPQSDNEKLFF. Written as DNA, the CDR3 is TGTGCCAGCAGTTCCCCCCAGTCAGATAATGAAAAACTGTTTTTT. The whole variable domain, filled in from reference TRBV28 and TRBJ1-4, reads DVKVTQSSRYLVKRTGEKVFLECVQDMDHENMFWYRQDPGLGLRLIYFSYDVKMKEKGDIPEGYSVSREKKERFSLILESASTNQTSMYLCASSSPQSDNEKLFFGSGTQLSVL.

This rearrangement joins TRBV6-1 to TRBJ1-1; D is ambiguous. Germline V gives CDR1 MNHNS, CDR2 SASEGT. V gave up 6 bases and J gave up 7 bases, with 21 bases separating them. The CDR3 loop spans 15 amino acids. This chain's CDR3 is CASSGSSSGRGEAFF. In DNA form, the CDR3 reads TGTGCCAGCAGCGGGAGCTCCTCGGGTCGGGGTGAAGCTTTCTTT.

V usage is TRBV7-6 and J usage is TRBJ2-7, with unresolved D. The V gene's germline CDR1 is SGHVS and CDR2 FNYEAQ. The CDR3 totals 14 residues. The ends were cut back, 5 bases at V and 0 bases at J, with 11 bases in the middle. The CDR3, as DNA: TGTGCCAGCAGCCCTAGAGGTAGCTCCTACGAGCAGTACTTC. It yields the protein CASSPRGSSYEQYF.

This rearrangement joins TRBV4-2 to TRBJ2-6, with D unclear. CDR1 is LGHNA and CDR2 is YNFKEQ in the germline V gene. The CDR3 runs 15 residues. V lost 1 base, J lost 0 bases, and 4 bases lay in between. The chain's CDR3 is CASSQAHSGANVLTF. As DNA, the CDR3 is TGTGCCAGCAGCCAAGCCCACTCTGGGGCCAACGTCCTGACTTTC.

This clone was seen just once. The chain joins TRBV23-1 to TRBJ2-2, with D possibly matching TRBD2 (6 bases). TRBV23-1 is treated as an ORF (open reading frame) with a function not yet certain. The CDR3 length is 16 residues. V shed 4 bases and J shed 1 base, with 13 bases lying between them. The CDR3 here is CASSRRGTMNTGELFF. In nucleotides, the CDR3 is TGCGCCAGCAGTCGACGGGGGACGATGAACACCGGGGAGCTGTTTTTT.

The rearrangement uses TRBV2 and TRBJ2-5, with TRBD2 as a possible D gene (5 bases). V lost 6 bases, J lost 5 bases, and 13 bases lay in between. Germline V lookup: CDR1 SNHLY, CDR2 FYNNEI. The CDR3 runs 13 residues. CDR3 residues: CASRESSRETQYF. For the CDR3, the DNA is TGTGCCAGCAGGGAGTCTAGCAGGGAGACCCAGTACTTC.